These 8 T cell receptor beta chains were sequenced from one sample in a study of OX40 agonist ivuxolimab in advanced cancers. Measured with immunoSEQ multiplex PCR; TCRdb has only the in-frame clones, and not every one. Seen here are about 70,000 clones, more than 80% observed once, and the top ten hold nearly 8.5%. The source was CD4+ or CD8+ T cells sorted from blood, collected in a trial of the OX40 agonist ivuxolimab. These receptors originate from an adult with an advanced solid tumor such as melanoma, head and neck, liver or kidney cancer.

This chain connects TRBV5-1 to TRBJ1-1; D ambiguous. CDR3 length: 14 residues. Trimming removed 0 bases at V and 4 bases at J, with 10 bases between. Germline V gene lookup returns CDR1 SGHRS and CDR2 YFSETQ. CDR3 nucleotide sequence: TGCGCCAGCAGCTTGGTTACCGGGAGCACTGAAGCTTTCTTT. Its translation is CASSLVTGSTEAFF.

The V and J genes are TRBV10-2 and TRBJ2-1; 11 bases fit TRBD2. Germline V lookup: CDR1 WSHSY, CDR2 SAAADI. The length of the CDR3 is 14 residues. The junction had 1 base not matched to a gene; V was cut back by 5 bases and J by 4 bases. CDR3 DNA: TGCGCCAGCAGTCTAGCGGGGGGTTACAATGAGCAGTTCTTC. Protein: CASSLAGGYNEQFF.

Comment on this clone: One junction end disagrees with the germline gene, perhaps due to a read error. The V and J genes are TRBV30 and TRBJ1-4; 7 nucleotides agree with TRBD1. In germline, CDR1 is GTSNPN, CDR2 SVGIG (reference sequence). The CDR3 is 14 amino acids. The CDR3 region has the DNA TGTGCCTGGGGGAGGGGGCAGGATAATGAAAAACTGGTTTTT. Translating it yields CAWGRGQDNEKLVF.

The genes are TRBV5-6 and TRBJ1-2; D gene ambiguous. The CDR3 runs 12 residues. CDR1 SGHDT and CDR2 YYEEEE come from the germline V gene. The V and J ends lost 4 bases and 2 bases respectively, with 6 bases between them. CDR3 loop: CASSQPNYGYTF. CDR3 nucleotide sequence: TGTGCCAGCAGCCAGCCCAACTATGGCTACACCTTC.

This chain joins TRBV25-1 and TRBJ2-5; 10 nucleotides line up with TRBD2. This CDR3 contains 16 residues. The germline CDR1 and CDR2 sequences are MGHDK and SYGVNS. Trimming took 5 bases from V and 4 from J; bases not matched to a gene: 10. The CDR3 sequence: CASSRGTSAVRETQYF. Written as DNA, the CDR3 is TGTGCCAGCAGTAGGGGGACTAGCGCCGTCCGAGAGACCCAGTACTTC.

This rearrangement joins TRBV9 to TRBJ2-5; 7 positions match TRBD1. Trimming cost V 2 bases and J 1 base; bases outside gene matches: 8. The length of the CDR3 is 16 residues. The germline V gene has CDR1 SGDLS and CDR2 YYNGEE. For the CDR3, the DNA is TGTGCCAGCAGCGTTGCTCTCGGACAGGCCCAAGAGACCCAGTACTTC. As protein: CASSVALGQAQETQYF. Based on the CDR3 plus reference TRBV9 and TRBJ2-5, the full variable domain is DSGVTQTPKHLITATGQRVTLRCSPRSGDLSVYWYQQSLDQGLQFLIQYYNGEERAKGNILERFSAQQFPDLHSELNLSSLELGDSALYFCASSVALGQAQETQYFGPGTRLLVL.

J is TRBJ2-5 and V is TRBV7-6; maybe TRBD1 (6 bases). V was pared by 1 base and J by 3 bases, with 21 bases between. In germline, CDR1 is SGHVS, CDR2 FNYEAQ. The CDR3 consists of 18 residues. In nucleotides, the CDR3 is TGTGCCAGCAGCTTAGAACTAGTCGACGTGACAGGAAAAGAGACCCAGTACTTC. It specifies CASSLELVDVTGKETQYF.

The J gene is TRBJ2-3, the V gene TRBV7-3; D unresolved. Germline CDR1 reads SGHTA; CDR2 reads FQGTGA. V was shortened by 8 bases and J by 5 bases, with 8 bases between the two germline ends. The CDR3 contains 11 residues. The CDR3 here is CASGDRDTQYF. CDR3 sequence (DNA): TGTGCCAGCGGAGATAGAGATACGCAGTATTTT.